This T cell receptor beta chain came from a study of tumor and adjacent non-tumor tissue in lung cancer. As for the study in general: The cohort had under 15 adenocarcinoma, 2 squamous cell and 1 small cell patients.

RNA was extracted from bulk tissue without any cell sorting. Three rounds of nested PCR, following a modified ARM-PCR protocol, produced the TCRbeta library. Each CDR3 protein gets one entry after TCRdb re-called the multiplex PCR reads with MiXCR. Of 60,000 to 85,000 distinct CDR3 sequences listed, 73% are singletons. This clonotype came up many times. Sequenced sample: lung tumor tissue. This TCR was recovered from a man in his fifties or sixties with non-small cell lung cancer.

In DNA, the CDR3 is TGCAGTGCTAGAGCGAAGGAAGTTAACGCCTATGGCTACACCTTC. Protein: CSARAKEVNAYGYTF. V usage is TRBV20-1 and J usage is TRBJ1-2; D is unclear. Germline CDR1 and CDR2: DFQATT and SNEGSKA (reference sequence). Trimming cost V 1 base and J 4 bases, with 16 bases left between them. The CDR3 has 15 residues.